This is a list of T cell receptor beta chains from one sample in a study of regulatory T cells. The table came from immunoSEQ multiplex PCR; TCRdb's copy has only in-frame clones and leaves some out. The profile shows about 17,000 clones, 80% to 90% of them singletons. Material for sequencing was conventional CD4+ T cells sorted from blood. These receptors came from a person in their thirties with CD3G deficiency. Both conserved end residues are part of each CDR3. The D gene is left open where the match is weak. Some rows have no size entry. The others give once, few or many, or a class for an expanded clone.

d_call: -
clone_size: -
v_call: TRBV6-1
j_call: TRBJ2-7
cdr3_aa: CASQRTLGYEQYF
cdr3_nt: TGTGCCAGCCAGAGAACCCTGGGCTACGAGCAGTACTTC

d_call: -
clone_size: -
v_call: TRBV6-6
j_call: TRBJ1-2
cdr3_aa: CASSSAGANGYTF
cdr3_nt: TGTGCCAGCAGTTCGGCTGGAGCGAATGGCTACACCTTC

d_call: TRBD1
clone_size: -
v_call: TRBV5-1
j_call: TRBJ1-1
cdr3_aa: CASSLKGAQPEAFF
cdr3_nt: TGCGCCAGCAGCTTGAAGGGGGCGCAACCTGAAGCTTTCTTT

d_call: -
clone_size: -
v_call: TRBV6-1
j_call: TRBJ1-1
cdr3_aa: CASSEDRTEAFF
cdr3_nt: TGTGCCAGCAGTGAAGACAGGACCGAAGCTTTCTTT

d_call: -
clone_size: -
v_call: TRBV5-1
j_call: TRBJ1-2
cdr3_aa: CASSLVGGDYGYTF
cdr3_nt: TGCGCCAGCAGCTTGGTTGGGGGCGACTATGGCTACACCTTC

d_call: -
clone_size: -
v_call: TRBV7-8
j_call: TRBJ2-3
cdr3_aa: CASSQLGPRKRTDTQYF
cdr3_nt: TGTGCCAGCAGCCAACTGGGACCACGTAAACGCACAGATACGCAGTATTTT

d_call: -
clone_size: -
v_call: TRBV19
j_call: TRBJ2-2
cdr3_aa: CASRVSNTGELFF
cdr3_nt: TGTGCCAGTCGCGTGTCGAACACCGGGGAGCTGTTTTTT

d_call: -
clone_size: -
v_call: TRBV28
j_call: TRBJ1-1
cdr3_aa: CASSLPSVVGGGVF
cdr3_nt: TGTGCCAGCAGTTTACCAAGTGTAGTCGGGGGCGGGGTCTTT

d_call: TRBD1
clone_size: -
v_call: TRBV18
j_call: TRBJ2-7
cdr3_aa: CASSPGQGLYEQYF
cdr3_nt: TGTGCCAGCTCTCCGGGACAGGGTCTTTACGAGCAGTACTTC

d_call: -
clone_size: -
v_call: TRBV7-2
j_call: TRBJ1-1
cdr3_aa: CASSRIPNTEAFF
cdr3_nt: TGTGCCAGCAGCAGGATTCCGAACACTGAAGCTTTCTTT

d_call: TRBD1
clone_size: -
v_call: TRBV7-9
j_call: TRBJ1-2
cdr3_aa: CASSFGTGGNYGYTF
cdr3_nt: TGTGCCAGCAGCTTCGGGACAGGGGGCAACTATGGCTACACCTTC

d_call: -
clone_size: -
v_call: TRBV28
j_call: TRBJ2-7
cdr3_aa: CASATGSSYEQYF
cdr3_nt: TGTGCCAGCGCGACAGGAAGCTCCTACGAGCAGTACTTC

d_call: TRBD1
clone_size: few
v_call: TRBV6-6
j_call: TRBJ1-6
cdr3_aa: CASSRLQGKNSPLHF
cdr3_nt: TGTGCCAGCAGCCGTCTACAGGGGAAAAATTCACCCCTCCACTTT

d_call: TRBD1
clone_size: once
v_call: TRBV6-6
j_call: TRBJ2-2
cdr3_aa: CASSRDRGRVGELFF
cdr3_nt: TGTGCCAGCAGTCGGGACAGGGGGCGCGTCGGGGAGCTGTTTTTT

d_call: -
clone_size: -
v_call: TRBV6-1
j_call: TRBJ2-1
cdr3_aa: CATKRTAYNEQFF
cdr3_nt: TGTGCCACCAAGCGGACTGCCTACAATGAGCAGTTCTTC

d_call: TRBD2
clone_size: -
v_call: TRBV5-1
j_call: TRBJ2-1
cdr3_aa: CASSALTSGRALSEQFF
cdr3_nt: TGCGCCAGCAGCGCCTTAACTAGCGGGAGGGCCTTAAGTGAGCAGTTCTTC

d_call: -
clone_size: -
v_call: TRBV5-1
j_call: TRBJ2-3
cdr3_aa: CASSYEGPDTQYF
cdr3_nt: TGCGCCAGCAGCTACGAGGGGCCAGATACGCAGTATTTT